The entry that follows covers one T cell receptor (beta chain) sequence. Cohort 3 recovered donors had two negative PCRs, clearance, or symptom resolution. The record originates from a study of blood T cell repertoires in COVID-19. This table comes from immunoSEQ multiplex PCR, and its TCRdb copy is limited to in-frame clones, with some not included. The sample lists approximately 230,000 clones; about 93% were seen once. Germline V gives CDR1 LNHDA, CDR2 SQIVND (reference sequence). The CDR3 is 15 amino acids. Trimming removed 6 bases at V and 1 base at J, with 12 bases between. The chain recombines TRBV19 with TRBJ2-2, with D possibly TRBD2 on 6 matching bases. The sequencing sample was made of PBMCs or T cells enriched from blood (not recorded which). The TCR sequence derives from a woman in her late teens or twenties who had recovered from COVID-19. The CDR3, as DNA: TGTGCCAGTAGCCCAAGGGACTTGAACACCGGGGAGCTGTTTTTT. This encodes CASSPRDLNTGELFF.